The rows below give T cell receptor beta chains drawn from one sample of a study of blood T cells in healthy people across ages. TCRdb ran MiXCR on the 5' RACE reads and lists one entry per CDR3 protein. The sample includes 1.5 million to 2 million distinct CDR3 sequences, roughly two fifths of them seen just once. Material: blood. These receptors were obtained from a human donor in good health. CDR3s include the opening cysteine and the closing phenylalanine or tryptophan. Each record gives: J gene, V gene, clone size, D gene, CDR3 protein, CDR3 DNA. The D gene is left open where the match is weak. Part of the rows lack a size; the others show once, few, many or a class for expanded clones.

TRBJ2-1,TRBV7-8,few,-,CASSPTQGLGEQFF,TGTGCCAGCAGCCCAACCCAGGGGTTGGGTGAGCAGTTCTTC
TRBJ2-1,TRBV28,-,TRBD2,CASSSLIGLAQTVGYNEQFF,TGTGCCAGCAGTTCCTTGATAGGACTAGCGCAAACCGTGGGGTACAATGAGCAGTTCTTC
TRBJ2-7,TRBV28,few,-,CASKTQYEQYF,TGTGCCAGCAAAACCCAGTACGAGCAGTACTTC
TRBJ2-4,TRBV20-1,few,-,CSASMAIAKNIQYF,TGCAGTGCTAGTATGGCCATAGCCAAAAACATTCAGTACTTC
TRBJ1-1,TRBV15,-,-,CATSRGKGPRDTEAFF,TGTGCCACCAGCAGAGGAAAGGGTCCGCGGGACACTGAAGCTTTCTTT
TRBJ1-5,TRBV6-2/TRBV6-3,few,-,CASSRQASNQPQHF,TGTGCCAGCAGTCGACAGGCTAGCAATCAGCCCCAGCATTTT
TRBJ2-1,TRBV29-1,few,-,CSVEGGARRGQYNEQFF,TGCAGCGTTGAAGGGGGGGCCAGGCGGGGGCAATACAATGAGCAGTTCTTC
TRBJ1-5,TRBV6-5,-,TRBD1,CASSRRQGVSNQPQHF,TGTGCCAGCAGTCGTCGACAGGGTGTAAGCAATCAGCCCCAGCATTTT
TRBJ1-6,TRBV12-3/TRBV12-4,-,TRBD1,CASSEQGSKGYSPLHF,TGTGCCAGCAGTGAACAGGGGTCCAAGGGGTATTCACCCCTCCACTTT
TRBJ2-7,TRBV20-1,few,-,CSASKARLQYPYNEQYF,TGCAGTGCTAGCAAAGCGCGGCTTCAGTATCCCTACAATGAGCAGTACTTC
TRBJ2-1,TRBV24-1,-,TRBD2,CATSEALAGGRLNEQFF,TGTGCCACCAGTGAGGCTCTAGCGGGGGGCCGCCTCAATGAGCAGTTCTTC
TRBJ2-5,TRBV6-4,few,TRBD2,CASSAGTSEGETQYF,TGTGCCAGCAGTGCCGGGACTAGCGAAGGGGAGACCCAGTACTTC
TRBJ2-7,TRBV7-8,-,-,CASSPFNRDHNEQYF,TGTGCCAGCAGCCCCTTCAACAGGGACCACAATGAGCAGTACTTC
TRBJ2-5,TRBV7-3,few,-,CASSPDRSGETQYF,TGTGCCAGCAGCCCCGACAGATCGGGGGAGACCCAGTACTTC
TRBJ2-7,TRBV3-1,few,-,CASSRRHTYEQYF,TGTGCCAGCAGCCGGCGCCATACCTACGAGCAGTACTTC
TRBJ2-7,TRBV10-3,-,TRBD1,CAIVGDSTSYEQYF,TGTGCCATCGTAGGGGACAGCACATCCTACGAGCAGTACTTC
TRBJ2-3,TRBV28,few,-,CASTEGGGSTDTQYF,TGTGCCAGCACGGAAGGGGGGGGTAGCACAGATACGCAGTATTTT
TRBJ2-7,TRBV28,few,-,CASSLFYSYEQYF,TGTGCCAGCAGTCTATTTTACTCCTACGAGCAGTACTTC
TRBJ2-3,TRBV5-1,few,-,CASSLEGITSTDTQYF,TGCGCCAGCAGCTTGGAGGGGATTACTAGCACAGATACGCAGTATTTT
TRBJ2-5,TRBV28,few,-,CASSSDNRQETQYF,TGTGCCAGCAGTTCGGACAACCGCCAAGAGACCCAGTACTTC
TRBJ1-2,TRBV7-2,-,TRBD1,CASSFFPGTVNNYGYTF,TGTGCCAGCAGTTTTTTTCCCGGGACAGTGAATAACTATGGCTACACCTTC
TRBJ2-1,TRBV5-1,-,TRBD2,CASSYRDYLYNEQFF,TGCGCCAGCAGCTATCGGGACTACCTTTACAATGAGCAGTTCTTC
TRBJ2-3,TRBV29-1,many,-,CSVESGTDTQYF,TGCAGCGTTGAGTCGGGTACAGATACGCAGTATTTT
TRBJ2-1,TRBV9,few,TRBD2,CASSPTSGMSYNEQFF,TGTGCCAGCAGCCCCACTAGCGGGATGTCCTACAATGAGCAGTTCTTC
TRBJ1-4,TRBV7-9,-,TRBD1,CASKQGVDEKLFF,TGTGCCAGCAAACAGGGGGTGGATGAAAAACTGTTTTTT
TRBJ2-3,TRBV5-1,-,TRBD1,CVSTPGQSTDTQYF,TGCGTCAGCACCCCGGGACAGAGCACAGATACGCAGTATTTT
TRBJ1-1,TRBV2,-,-,CASNLFEAFF,TGTGCCAGCAATCTATTTGAAGCTTTCTTT
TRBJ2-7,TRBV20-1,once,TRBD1,CSAYTDRADEQYF,TGCAGTGCTTACACGGACAGGGCGGACGAGCAGTACTTC
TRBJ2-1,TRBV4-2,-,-,CASSQKIEQFF,TGTGCCAGCAGTCAAAAAATAGAGCAGTTCTTC
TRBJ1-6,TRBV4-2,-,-,CASSQMDSLSLHF,TGTGCCAGCAGCCAAATGGACAGTCTATCCCTCCACTTT
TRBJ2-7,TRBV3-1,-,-,CASSPIGSSYEQYF,TGTGCCAGCAGTCCCATCGGGAGCTCCTACGAGCAGTACTTC
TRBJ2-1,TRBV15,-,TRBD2,CATSRDVAGGPGEQFF,TGTGCCACCAGCAGAGATGTTGCGGGGGGGCCGGGTGAGCAGTTCTTC
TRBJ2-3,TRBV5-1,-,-,CASSLAGTRTSTDTQYF,TGCGCCAGCAGCTTGGCTGGGACCCGAACAAGCACAGATACGCAGTATTTT
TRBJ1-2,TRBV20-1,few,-,CSAPGQMINGYTF,TGCAGTGCTCCCGGACAGATGATCAATGGCTACACCTTC
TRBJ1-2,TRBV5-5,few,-,CASSFYPRRTHSAGYTF,TGTGCCAGCAGCTTTTATCCTCGGAGGACCCACTCGGCTGGCTACACCTTC
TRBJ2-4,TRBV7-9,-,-,CASSPEDSQEQYF,TGTGCCAGCAGCCCCGAGGACAGCCAGGAGCAGTACTTC
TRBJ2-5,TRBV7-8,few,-,CASTPEGPETQYF,TGTGCCAGCACCCCTGAGGGGCCAGAGACCCAGTACTTC
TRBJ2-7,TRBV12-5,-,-,CASVRDNTYEQYF,TGTGCTAGTGTGCGAGACAACACCTACGAGCAGTACTTC
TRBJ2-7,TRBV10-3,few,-,CAISGDEFYEQYF,TGTGCCATCAGTGGCGATGAATTCTACGAGCAGTACTTC
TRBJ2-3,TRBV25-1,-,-,CASSGQPTDTQYF,TGTGCCAGCTCCGGGCAGCCCACAGATACGCAGTATTTT
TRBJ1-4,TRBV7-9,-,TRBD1,CASSFPAEQGDEKLFF,TGTGCCAGCAGCTTCCCCGCGGAGCAGGGGGATGAAAAACTGTTTTTT
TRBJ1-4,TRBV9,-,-,CASSPIATNEKLFF,TGTGCCAGCAGCCCCATTGCAACTAATGAAAAACTGTTTTTT
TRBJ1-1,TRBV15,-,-,CATSRDVLPGSLNTEAFF,TGTGCCACCAGCAGAGATGTCCTACCAGGGTCCCTGAACACTGAAGCTTTCTTT
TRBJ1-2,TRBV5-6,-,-,CASSFGEFYGGYTF,TGTGCCAGCAGCTTCGGGGAATTCTATGGCGGCTACACCTTC
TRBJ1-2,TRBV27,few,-,CASSTYGGPSRGYTF,TGTGCCAGCAGTACTTACGGGGGCCCCAGTCGCGGCTACACCTTC
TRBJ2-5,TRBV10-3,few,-,CAISETEETQYF,TGTGCCATCAGTGAAACGGAAGAGACCCAGTACTTC
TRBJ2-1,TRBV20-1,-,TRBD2,CSAEGLRSYNEQFF,TGCAGTGCTGAGGGACTACGCTCCTACAATGAGCAGTTCTTC
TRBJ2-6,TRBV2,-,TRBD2,CASILASVSGANVLTF,TGTGCCAGCATACTAGCGAGCGTCTCTGGGGCCAACGTCCTGACTTTC
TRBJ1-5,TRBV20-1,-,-,CSAGGPGLSNQPQHF,TGCAGTGCTGGAGGGCCAGGACTTAGCAATCAGCCCCAGCATTTT
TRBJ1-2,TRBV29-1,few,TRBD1,CSVEDPGQAVGYGYTF,TGCAGCGTTGAAGACCCCGGACAGGCGGTTGGCTATGGCTACACCTTC
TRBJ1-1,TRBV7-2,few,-,CASSRQRQVTEAFF,TGTGCCAGCAGCCGACAGAGACAGGTAACTGAAGCTTTCTTT
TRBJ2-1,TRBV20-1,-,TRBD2,CSAPAGGPFHNEQFF,TGCAGTGCCCCAGCGGGGGGGCCTTTCCACAATGAGCAGTTCTTC
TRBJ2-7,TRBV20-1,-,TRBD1,CSARHSQGATYEQYF,TGCAGTGCTAGGCACTCCCAGGGGGCGACCTACGAGCAGTACTTC
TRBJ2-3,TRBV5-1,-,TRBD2,CASSPPAGGADTQYF,TGCGCCAGCAGCCCGCCGGCGGGGGGAGCAGATACGCAGTATTTT
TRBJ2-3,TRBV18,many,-,CASSKPSTDTQYF,TGTGCCAGCAGTAAACCTAGCACAGATACGCAGTATTTT